This T cell receptor (beta chain) was profiled in a study of T-cell reconstitution after alpha-beta-depleted transplantation in children. This clonotype was detected only a few times. A library of TCRbeta sequences, prepared with unique molecular identifiers, was generated. In TCRdb, the PCR reads were re-called with MiXCR into one record per CDR3 protein. The table records 150,000 to 200,000 distinct CDR3 sequences, approximately 7% of them present only once. The CDR3 has 12 residues. The V end was cut by 6 bases, the J end by 5 bases, with 11 bases between. In germline, CDR1 is SSHAT, CDR2 FNYEAQ (reference sequence).

The sample was PBMCs from the stem cell graft donor, taken from the stem cell graft. The chain is built from TRBV7-7 and TRBJ2-7; D uncertain. The receptor comes from a human donor who donated a stem cell graft to a child with Wiskott-Aldrich syndrome. The CDR3 loop is CASSNGDDEQYF. CDR3 DNA sequence: TGTGCCAGCAGTAACGGCGATGACGAGCAGTACTTC.